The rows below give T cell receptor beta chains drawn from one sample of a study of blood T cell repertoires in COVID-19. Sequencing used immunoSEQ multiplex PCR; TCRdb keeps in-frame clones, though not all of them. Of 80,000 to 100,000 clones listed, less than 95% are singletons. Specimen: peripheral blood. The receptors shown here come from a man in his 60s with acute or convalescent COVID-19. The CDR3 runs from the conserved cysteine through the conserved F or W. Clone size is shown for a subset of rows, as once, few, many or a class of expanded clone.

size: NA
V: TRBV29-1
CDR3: CSVEGGRTEAFF

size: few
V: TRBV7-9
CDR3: CASSLEGDQPQHF

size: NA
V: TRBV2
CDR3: CASRGGPGANVLTF

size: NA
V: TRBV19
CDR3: CASTFVDRYYGYTF

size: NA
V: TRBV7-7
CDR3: CASSLAGGPTGELFF

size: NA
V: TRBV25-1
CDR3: CASSNPGQLGNYGYTF

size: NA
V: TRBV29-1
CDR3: CSVRSGSGNQPQHF

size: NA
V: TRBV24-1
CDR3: CATSEKRGGIDTQYF

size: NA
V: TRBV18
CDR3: CASSPSQGIYGYTF

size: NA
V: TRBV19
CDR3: CASSDLGQPQHF

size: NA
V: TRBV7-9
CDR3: CASAKPFGPGELFF

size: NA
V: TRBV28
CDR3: CASSSPVVNTEAFF

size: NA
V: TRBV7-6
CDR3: CASSLSSQMNTEAFF

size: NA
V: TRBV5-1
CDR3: CASSPGSGNYGYTF

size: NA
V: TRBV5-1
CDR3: CASSLRGSGEKLFF

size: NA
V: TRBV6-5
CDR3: CASSSRTGQSGGYTF

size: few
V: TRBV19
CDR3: CASTGTGGYDGELFF

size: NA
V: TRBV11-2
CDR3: CASSPPSNYGYTF

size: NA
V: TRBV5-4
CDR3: CASSLVGQGAARGTEAFF

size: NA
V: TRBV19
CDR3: CASSIDLLGGSGQPQHF

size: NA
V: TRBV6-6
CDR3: CASSLPGADTQYF

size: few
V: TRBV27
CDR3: CASSLQYSGNTIYF